This passage covers 10 T cell receptor beta chains from one sample sequenced in a study of cytomegalovirus exposure and HLA in healthy donors. 13 Jbeta primers and 60 Vbeta primers were used for the PCR. The data were produced by immunoSEQ multiplex PCR, yet TCRdb's version contains in-frame clones alone and is incomplete. In the table there are about 190,000 clones, around 87% of which are singletons. Source material: PBMCs. The receptor set was obtained from a man aged 30-40 years in good health and CMV-seronegative.

This clone was seen just once. The rearrangement joins TRBV4-1 to TRBJ1-4, with 7 bases matching TRBD1. CDR1 is MGHRA and CDR2 is YSYEKL in the germline V gene. Trimming removed 0 bases from V and 10 bases from J; junction bases left unmatched: 23. The CDR3 extends over 20 amino acids. CDR3 nucleotides: TGCGCCAGCAGCCAAGATTCGCCAAACCGGGACAGCCCTCGGGGGGGAAAACTGTTTTTT. This sequence encodes CASSQDSPNRDSPRGGKLFF.

This clone has only one observation. The CDR3 coding sequence is TGTGCCAGCAGCGTGGAGGTTAGGGGAGGGAATGAGCAGTTCTTC. It specifies CASSVEVRGGNEQFF. V gene TRBV9 combines with J gene TRBJ2-1; TRBD2 matches at 7 bases. The germline gives CDR1 SGDLS, CDR2 YYNGEE. V was pared by 2 bases and J by 7 bases, with 9 bases of the junction left unmatched. This CDR3 has 15 residues. Full variable domain (remainder filled in from reference TRBV9 and TRBJ2-1): DSGVTQTPKHLITATGQRVTLRCSPRSGDLSVYWYQQSLDQGLQFLIQYYNGEERAKGNILERFSAQQFPDLHSELNLSSLELGDSALYFCASSVEVRGGNEQFFGPGTRLTVL.

V usage is TRBV28 and J usage is TRBJ1-5; no clear D gene. Germline V lookup: CDR1 MDHEN, CDR2 SYDVKM. This CDR3 has 12 residues. Trimming stripped 2 bases from V and 12 bases from J, with 11 bases between. CDR3 sequence: CASSLEVRFQHF. CDR3 nucleotide sequence: TGTGCCAGCAGTTTAGAGGTACGTTTCCAGCATTTT.

This rearrangement joins TRBV6-5 to TRBJ1-2; the D gene is possibly TRBD1 (6 bases). The germline CDR1 and CDR2 sequences are MNHEY and SVGAGI. The germline V and J ends were trimmed by 2 bases and 3 bases, with 13 bases remaining between them. The CDR3 spans 15 residues. The CDR3 DNA reads TGTGCCAGCAGTTACACGGCACAGGGAGACTATGGCTACACCTTC. Translated: CASSYTAQGDYGYTF.

This chain connects TRBV9 to TRBJ2-3; 10 bases line up with TRBD2. The V segment lost 0 bases and the J segment 3 bases; nucleotides outside the gene matches: 1. Germline assignment: CDR1 SGDLS and CDR2 YYNGEE. This CDR3 comprises 15 residues. The CDR3, as DNA: TGTGCCAGCAGCGTAGGGACTAGCGGTACAGATACGCAGTATTTT. Translating it yields CASSVGTSGTDTQYF.

Worth noting for this clone: Other DNA sequences in this specimen translate into the identical CDR3. The CDR3 loop reads CASSSRTGVASSEAFF. DNA of the CDR3: TGTGCCAGCAGCTCACGGACAGGAGTAGCAAGCTCTGAAGCTTTCTTT. J is TRBJ1-1 and V is TRBV7-8; 7 bases map to TRBD1. The CDR3 is 16 residues long. The V gene end was trimmed by 4 bases and the J gene end by 6 bases; junction bases not matched to a gene: 14. In germline, CDR1 is SGHVS, CDR2 FQNEAQ.

The chain carries TRBV10-3 and TRBJ2-7; 9 nucleotides line up with TRBD1. The CDR3 consists of 13 residues. The germline gives CDR1 ENHRY, CDR2 SYGVKD. Trimming removed 3 bases from V and 4 bases from J; junction bases left unmatched: 1. Here the CDR3 DNA reads TGTGCCATCAGTGACGGACAGGGGTACGAGCAGTACTTC. Protein: CAISDGQGYEQYF.

V gene TRBV7-2 combines with J gene TRBJ1-5; 9 bases are a match to TRBD1. Germline loops: CDR1 SGHTA, CDR2 FQGNSA. This CDR3 region has 15 residues. V dropped 4 bases and J dropped 4; count of bases not matched to a gene: 5. The CDR3 bases are TGTGCCAGCAGCTCACAGGGGGCGCGGAATCAGCCCCAGCATTTT. Translated: CASSSQGARNQPQHF.

The V and J genes are TRBV18 and TRBJ2-3; D remains ambiguous. Germline CDR1 KGHSH, CDR2 LQKENI. The CDR3 contains 15 residues. V lost 4 bases, J lost 5 bases, and 16 bases lay in between. CDR3: CASSLNQALRDTQYF. CDR3 bases: TGTGCCAGCTCACTAAACCAAGCCCTAAGAGATACGCAGTATTTT. Using reference TRBV18 and TRBJ2-3 for the parts outside the CDR3, the full variable domain is NAGVMQNPRHLVRRRGQEARLRCSPMKGHSHVYWYRQLPEEGLKFMVYLQKENIIDESGMPKERFSAEFPKEGPSILRIQQVVRGDSAAYFCASSLNQALRDTQYFGPGTRLTVL.

The CDR3 DNA is TGTGCCTGGACCCGTCAACGGACAGTGAACACTGAAGCTTTCTTT. This codes for CAWTRQRTVNTEAFF. The chain carries TRBV30 and TRBJ1-1; possible D gene TRBD1, 6 bases. From germline, CDR1 is GTSNPN and CDR2 SVGIG (reference sequence). CDR3 length equals 15 residues. The ends were cut back, 4 bases at V and 0 bases at J, with 15 bases in the middle.